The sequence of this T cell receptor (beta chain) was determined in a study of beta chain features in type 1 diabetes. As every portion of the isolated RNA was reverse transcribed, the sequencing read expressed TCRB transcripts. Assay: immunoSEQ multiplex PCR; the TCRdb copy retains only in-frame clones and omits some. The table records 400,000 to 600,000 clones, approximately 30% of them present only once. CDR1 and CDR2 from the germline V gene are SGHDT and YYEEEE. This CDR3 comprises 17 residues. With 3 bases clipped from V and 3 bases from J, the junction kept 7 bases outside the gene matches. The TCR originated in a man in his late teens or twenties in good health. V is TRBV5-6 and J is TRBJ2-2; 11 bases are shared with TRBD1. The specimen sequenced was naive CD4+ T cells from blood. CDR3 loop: CASSSGQGDLHTGELFF. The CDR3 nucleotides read TGTGCCAGCAGCTCGGGACAGGGGGACCTTCACACCGGGGAGCTGTTTTTT.